Each of the 30 T cell receptor beta chains below was sequenced from the same sample in a study of OX40 agonist ivuxolimab in advanced cancers. Clones were sequenced by immunoSEQ multiplex PCR, and TCRdb holds only the in-frame ones, with some missing. The table lists approximately 84,000 clones, around nine tenths of them singletons. The specimen comprised CD4+ or CD8+ T cells sorted from blood, sampled in a trial of the OX40 agonist ivuxolimab. The receptor source for this set is an adult with an advanced solid tumor such as melanoma, head and neck, liver or kidney cancer.

This sequence joins TRBV6-5 and TRBJ1-2; possibly TRBD1 for D (6 bases). With 6 bases removed from V and 2 bases from J, the gap between germline ends came to 10 bases. Germline loops: CDR1 MNHEY, CDR2 SVGAGI. This CDR3 contains 13 residues. The CDR3 sequence: CASSRGGNYGYTF. The CDR3 DNA reads TGTGCCAGCAGCCGAGGGGGGAACTATGGCTACACCTTC.

This rearrangement joins TRBV6-6 to TRBJ1-6; perhaps TRBD1 as D (6 bases). This CDR3 spans 16 amino acids. CDR1 and CDR2 (germline): MNHNY, SVGAGI (reference sequence). V was pared by 6 bases and J by 0 bases, with 12 bases between. DNA for the CDR3: TGTGCCAGCAGCGACTGGACAGTCTCCTATAATTCACCCCTCCACTTT. Translated: CASSDWTVSYNSPLHF.

The gene calls are TRBV7-2 and TRBJ1-1; the match to TRBD1 covers 9 bases. Germline values: CDR1 SGHTA, CDR2 FQGNSA. This CDR3 region has 15 residues. V gave up 4 bases and J gave up 4 bases; unmatched junction bases: 7. The CDR3 DNA sequence: TGTGCCAGCAGCTCTTACAGGGGGCAGGTCACTGAAGCTTTCTTT. Residues: CASSSYRGQVTEAFF.

This chain joins TRBV28 and TRBJ1-6; no reliable D call. There are 12 residues in the CDR3. V dropped 6 bases and J dropped 5 bases, with 5 bases sitting between them. Germline V CDR1 and CDR2: MDHEN, SYDVKM. The CDR3 here is CASRTNNSPLHF. In DNA form, the CDR3 reads TGTGCCAGCAGGACCAATAATTCACCCCTCCACTTT.

This sequence joins TRBV9 and TRBJ2-3; 8 bases map to TRBD2. Looked up from germline, CDR1 is SGDLS and CDR2 is YYNGEE. CDR3 length: 14 residues. The junction had 3 bases not matched to a gene; V was cut back by 0 bases and J by 6 bases. The CDR3, as DNA: TGTGCCAGCAGCGTAGATCAGCGGGGGGATACGCAGTATTTT. Residues: CASSVDQRGDTQYF.

This clone was seen once. V is TRBV10-3 and J is TRBJ2-3; 9 bases fit TRBD1. The CDR3 sequence is 14 residues long. CDR1 and CDR2 from the germline V gene are ENHRY and SYGVKD. J was trimmed by 3 bases and V by 8 bases; bases with no gene match: 6. The CDR3 nucleotides are TGTGCCATCCGGGCACAGGGGGCTACAGATACGCAGTATTTT. Residues: CAIRAQGATDTQYF.

The rearrangement joins TRBV5-1 to TRBJ2-3; D assignment may be TRBD1 or TRBD2 (5 bases each). CDR1 is SGHRS, CDR2 YFSETQ, per germline. This CDR3 has 14 residues. V was clipped by 0 bases and J by 5 bases, with 10 bases between them. CDR3: CASSLGGFGDTQYF. DNA of the CDR3: TGCGCCAGCAGCTTGGGGGGGTTCGGAGATACGCAGTATTTT.

The V gene is TRBV5-6, the J gene TRBJ2-5; D uncertain. This CDR3 is built from 14 residues. Per the germline V gene, CDR1 is SGHDT and CDR2 is YYEEEE. V shed 3 bases and J shed 2 bases, with 11 bases lying between them. Here the CDR3 reads CASSSPGRQETQYF. The CDR3 DNA reads TGTGCCAGCAGCTCCCCGGGTCGTCAAGAGACCCAGTACTTC.

This chain joins TRBV6-6 and TRBJ2-7; no reliable D call. This CDR3 has 13 amino acids. The germline CDR1 and CDR2 sequences are MNHNY and SVGAGI (reference sequence). Trimming took 6 bases from V and 1 from J, leaving 10 bases between them. CDR3 bases: TGTGCCAGCAGCCCCCCCGAGTCCTACGAGCAGTACTTC. Translating gives CASSPPESYEQYF.

The CDR3 spells CASRLPSGLAGGTGELFF. The CDR3, as DNA: TGTGCCAGCAGATTACCCTCGGGACTAGCGGGAGGCACCGGGGAGCTGTTTTTT. V gene TRBV28 combines with J gene TRBJ2-2, with 15 bases matching TRBD2. The V and J ends lost 6 bases and 4 bases, in that order; junction bases with no gene match: 9. This CDR3 comprises 18 residues. Germline V gene lookup returns CDR1 MDHEN and CDR2 SYDVKM.

The chain couples TRBV6-5 to TRBJ1-1; possible D gene TRBD1, 5 bases. Germline-derived CDR1 and CDR2 are MNHEY and SVGAGI. The CDR3 is 13 residues long. Trimming stripped 7 bases from V and 5 bases from J, with 14 bases between. CDR3 sequence: CASTPRGYTEAFF. CDR3 nucleotide sequence: TGTGCCAGCACCCCCCGGGGCTATACTGAAGCTTTCTTT.

The V and J genes are TRBV11-2 and TRBJ2-1; D is unresolved. The length of the CDR3 is 16 residues. V was cut by 5 bases and J by 0 bases, with 14 bases left in between. Germline V gives CDR1 SGHAT, CDR2 FQNNGV. Here the CDR3 reads CASSSTQWSSYNEQFF. CDR3 coding DNA: TGTGCCAGCAGCAGCACACAGTGGAGCTCCTACAATGAGCAGTTCTTC.

The chain couples TRBV6-1 to TRBJ1-2; 7 bases fit TRBD1. The CDR3 loop spans 14 amino acids. Germline V CDR1 and CDR2: MNHNS, SASEGT. The junction had 16 bases not matched to a gene; V was cut back by 11 bases and J by 7 bases. Here the CDR3 DNA reads TGTGCCGGCCAGAACGGACAGGAGACGGGTGGCTACACCTTC. Translated: CAGQNGQETGGYTF.

The V call is TRBV18, the J call TRBJ2-4; TRBD1 matches at 8 bases. The CDR3 sequence is 15 residues long. The germline gives CDR1 KGHSH, CDR2 LQKENI. V shed 6 bases, J shed 5 bases, and the junction held 9 bases outside the gene matches. CDR3 coding DNA: TGTGCCAGCTCGTCCGGGACAGGAGACCAAAACATTCAGTACTTC. Amino acids: CASSSGTGDQNIQYF.

The J gene is TRBJ1-2, the V gene TRBV7-2; D gene ambiguous. V shed 5 bases and J shed 4 bases, with 8 bases lying between them. The CDR3 has 12 amino acids. The germline CDR1 and CDR2 sequences are SGHTA and FQGNSA. The CDR3 loop is CASSKGTYGYTF. The CDR3 DNA sequence: TGTGCCAGCAGCAAGGGTACCTATGGCTACACCTTC.

This rearrangement joins TRBV7-2 to TRBJ1-1; 9 bases fit TRBD1. V lost 3 bases and J lost 5; bases outside the gene matches: 7. Germline CDR1 is SGHTA and CDR2 is FQGNSA. The CDR3 contains 15 residues. CDR3 region: CASSFGPGQGTEAFF. CDR3 in DNA: TGTGCCAGCAGCTTTGGGCCGGGACAGGGAACTGAAGCTTTCTTT.

V gene TRBV2 combines with J gene TRBJ1-1; D is undetermined. CDR3 length: 16 amino acids. The germline gives CDR1 SNHLY, CDR2 FYNNEI. V lost 6 bases and J lost 11, with 28 bases in between. The CDR3 region has the DNA TGTGCCAGCAGCACCGGGCTCCCCCCTGAGTGGCCGCGGGCTTTCTTT. Translated, it gives CASSTGLPPEWPRAFF.

This clone was seen a single time. This chain uses TRBV7-9 with TRBJ1-2; tentatively, D is TRBD1 (5 bases). Per the germline V gene, CDR1 is SEHNR and CDR2 is FQNEAQ (reference sequence). The CDR3 length is 14 residues. V was cut by 1 base and J by 3 bases, with 9 bases left in between. CDR3: CASSLGGADYGYTF. CDR3 DNA: TGTGCCAGCAGCTTAGGAGGGGCCGACTATGGCTACACCTTC.

The chain employs TRBV19 and TRBJ1-5, with TRBD1 identical over 9 bases. Looked up from germline, CDR1 is LNHDA and CDR2 is SQIVND (reference sequence). V shed 5 bases and J 4 bases; nucleotides not matched to a gene: 9. The CDR3 sequence is 16 residues long. The CDR3 sequence is CASSSLTGTGNQPQHF. In DNA, the CDR3 is TGTGCCAGTAGTTCCCTGACCGGGACAGGGAATCAGCCCCAGCATTTT. Combining the CDR3 with reference TRBV19 and TRBJ1-5 gives the whole variable domain DGGITQSPKYLFRKEGQNVTLSCEQNLNHDAMYWYRQDPGQGLRLIYYSQIVNDFQKGDIAEGYSVSREKKESFPLTVTSAQKNPTAFYLCASSSLTGTGNQPQHFGDGTRLSIL.

The chain employs TRBV28 and TRBJ1-1; maybe TRBD1 (6 bases). Per germline, CDR1 MDHEN and CDR2 SYDVKM. The CDR3 covers 13 residues. The V end lost 6 bases, the J end lost 6 bases, and 14 bases lay between the germline ends. CDR3 sequence: CASRETGAAEAFF. CDR3 nucleotides: TGTGCCAGCAGGGAGACGGGGGCGGCTGAAGCTTTCTTT.

The chain has TRBV7-2 and TRBJ2-5, with unresolved D. Trimming removed 2 bases from V and 1 base from J, with 8 bases in between. From germline, CDR1 is SGHTA and CDR2 FQGNSA. This CDR3 is 14 amino acids long. CDR3 bases: TGTGCCAGCAGCTTAAGTGGCGGCCAAGAGACCCAGTACTTC. Translating it yields CASSLSGGQETQYF. Combining the CDR3 with reference TRBV7-2 and TRBJ2-5 gives the whole variable domain GAGVSQSPSNKVTEKGKDVELRCDPISGHTALYWYRQSLGQGLEFLIYFQGNSAPDKSGLPSDRFSAERTGGSVSTLTIQRTQQEDSAVYLCASSLSGGQETQYFGPGTRLLVL.

This clone was found once. This chain connects TRBV18 to TRBJ1-5, with TRBD1 matching 7 bases. Trimming at V came to 3 bases and at J to 6 bases, leaving 2 bases not matched to a gene. There are 13 residues in the CDR3. The germline gives CDR1 KGHSH, CDR2 LQKENI. The CDR3 loop is CASSPTGTQPQHF. In DNA, the CDR3 is TGTGCCAGCTCACCGACAGGGACTCAGCCCCAGCATTTT.

The chain couples TRBV5-1 to TRBJ1-3, with D perhaps matching TRBD1 (6 bases). Germline V lookup: CDR1 SGHRS, CDR2 YFSETQ. V lost 4 bases and J lost 0, with 8 bases in between. The CDR3 contains 14 residues. The CDR3, as DNA: TGCGCCAGCAGCCTGGACAGCTCTGGAAACACCATATATTTT. It yields the protein CASSLDSSGNTIYF.

V and J are TRBV6-5 and TRBJ2-3; D gene ambiguous. This CDR3 spans 14 amino acids. The V end lost 5 bases, the J end lost 4 bases, and 13 bases lay between the germline ends. Per the germline V gene, CDR1 is MNHEY and CDR2 is SVGAGI. CDR3 coding DNA: TGTGCCAGCAGTCCGACTCACTCCGCAGATACGCAGTATTTT. Translating gives CASSPTHSADTQYF.

The chain combines TRBV11-3 with TRBJ2-3; 13 bases are shared with TRBD2. The germline CDR1 and CDR2 sequences are SGHNT and YENEEA. Trimming at V came to 9 bases and at J to 1 base, leaving 1 base not matched to a gene. The CDR3 runs 14 residues. Written as DNA, the CDR3 is TGTGCCAGTGGACTAGCGGGGGGCACAGATACGCAGTATTTT. It codes for CASGLAGGTDTQYF. The entire variable domain, with the rest obtained from reference TRBV11-3 and TRBJ2-3, is as follows: EAGVVQSPRYKIIEKKQPVAFWCNPISGHNTLYWYLQNLGQGPELLIRYENEEAVDDSQLPKDRFSAERLKGVDSTLKIQPAELGDSAVYLCASGLAGGTDTQYFGPGTRLTVL.

The V call is TRBV2, the J call TRBJ2-1; D is ambiguous. Trimming stripped 3 bases from V and 12 bases from J, with 9 bases between. The CDR3 is 11 residues long. Germline V gives CDR1 SNHLY, CDR2 FYNNEI. The CDR3 sequence: CASSEASRQFF. Written as DNA, the CDR3 is TGTGCCAGCAGTGAGGCCAGTCGGCAGTTCTTC.

This rearrangement joins TRBV15 to TRBJ1-5; no reliable D call. The ends were cut back, 1 base at V and 1 base at J, with 8 bases in the middle. This CDR3 spans 15 amino acids. Germline CDR1 and CDR2: LNHNV and YYDKDF (reference sequence). The CDR3 loop reads CATSRGSTSNQPQHF. The DNA of the CDR3 is TGTGCCACCAGCAGAGGGTCCACGAGCAATCAGCCCCAGCATTTT.

In DNA form, the CDR3 reads TGTGCCAGCAGCAAAGAAATCCAGGCCTTCTACAATGAGCAGTTCTTC. Translating it yields CASSKEIQAFYNEQFF. The chain uses TRBV21-1 and TRBJ2-1; TRBD1 was called by the table and not checked on the DNA. TRBV21-1 is deemed a pseudogene. This CDR3 has 16 residues.

This clone has only one observation. The chain recombines TRBV11-2 with TRBJ2-1, with TRBD1 as a possible D gene (6 bases). The germline V gene encodes CDR1 SGHAT and CDR2 FQNNGV. The CDR3 has 15 residues. V was shortened by 2 bases and J by 5 bases, with 13 bases between the two germline ends. The CDR3 DNA reads TGTGCCAGCAGCTTAAGGTTATGGGACAACAATGAGCAGTTCTTC. Its translation is CASSLRLWDNNEQFF.

V usage is TRBV6-5 and J usage is TRBJ2-1; 8 nucleotides align to TRBD2. The germline V gene encodes CDR1 MNHEY and CDR2 SVGAGI. The CDR3 spans 16 residues. V was pared by 1 base and J by 2 bases, with 4 bases of the junction left unmatched. CDR3 amino acids: CASSYLTGGPYNEQFF. CDR3 coding DNA: TGTGCCAGCAGTTACTTGACGGGGGGGCCCTACAATGAGCAGTTCTTC.